The clone carrying this T cell receptor (beta chain) has ten or more counts. The antigen remains unidentified. Amplification of TCR beta CDR3 regions was performed using RNA transcripts as template. The HTBI primer set drove a first-round RT-PCR of the TCR CDR3. TCRdb re-called the multiplex PCR reads with MiXCR, one entry per CDR3 protein. Of approximately 690,000 distinct CDR3 sequences listed, less than 25% are singletons. Diagnoses used clinical symptoms, serum thyroxine and TRAb, thyroid ultrasound and orbital computed tomography. PBMCs were sourced from less than 13 ml fresh peripheral blood. Trimming left V 4 bases short and J 0 bases short, with 12 bases between. The CDR3 is 15 residues long. Looked up from germline, CDR1 is LGHDT and CDR2 is YNNKEL (reference sequence). The data were taken from a study of T cells in Graves' hyperthyroidism and ophthalmopathy. The study's findings and limits: Most expanded thyroid clonotypes above 0.001 recurred in blood. Model output signaled ophthalmopathy a median 6.5 months ahead of onset.

This receptor was obtained from a young man with Graves' ophthalmopathy. What was sequenced was blood. The V call is TRBV3-1, the J call TRBJ1-1; no reliable D call. CDR3 nucleotides: TGTGCCAGCAGCCGCGAGGACTTATTGAACACTGAAGCTTTCTTT. This sequence encodes CASSREDLLNTEAFF.